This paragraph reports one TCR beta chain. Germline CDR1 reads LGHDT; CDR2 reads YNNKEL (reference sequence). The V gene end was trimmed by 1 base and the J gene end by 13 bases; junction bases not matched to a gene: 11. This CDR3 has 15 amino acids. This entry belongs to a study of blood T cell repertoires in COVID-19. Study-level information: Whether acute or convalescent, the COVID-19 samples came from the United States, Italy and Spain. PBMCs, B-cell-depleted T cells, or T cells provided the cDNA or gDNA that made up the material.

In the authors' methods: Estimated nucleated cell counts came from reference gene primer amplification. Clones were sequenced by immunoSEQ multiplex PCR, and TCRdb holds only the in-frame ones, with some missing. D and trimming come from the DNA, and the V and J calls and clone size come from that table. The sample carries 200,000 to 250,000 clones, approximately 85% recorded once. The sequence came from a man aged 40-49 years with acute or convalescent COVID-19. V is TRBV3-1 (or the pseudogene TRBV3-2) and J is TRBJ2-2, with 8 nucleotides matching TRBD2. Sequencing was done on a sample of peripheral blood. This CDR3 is CASSQAPAGGAWLFF. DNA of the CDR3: TGTGCCAGCAGCCAAGCCCCAGCCGGGGGGGCATGGCTGTTTTTT.